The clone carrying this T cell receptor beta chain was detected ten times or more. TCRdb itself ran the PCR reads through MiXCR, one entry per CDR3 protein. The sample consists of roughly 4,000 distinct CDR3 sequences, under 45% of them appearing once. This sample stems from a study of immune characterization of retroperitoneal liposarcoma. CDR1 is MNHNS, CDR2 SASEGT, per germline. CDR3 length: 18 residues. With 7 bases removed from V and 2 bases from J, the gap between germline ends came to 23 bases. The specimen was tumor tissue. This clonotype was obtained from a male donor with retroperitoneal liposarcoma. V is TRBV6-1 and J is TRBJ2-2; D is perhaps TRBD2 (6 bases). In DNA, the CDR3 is TGTGCCAGCACTTCACAGCGGAGGGGAAAGGGTAACACCGGGGAGCTGTTTTTT. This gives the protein CASTSQRRGKGNTGELFF.